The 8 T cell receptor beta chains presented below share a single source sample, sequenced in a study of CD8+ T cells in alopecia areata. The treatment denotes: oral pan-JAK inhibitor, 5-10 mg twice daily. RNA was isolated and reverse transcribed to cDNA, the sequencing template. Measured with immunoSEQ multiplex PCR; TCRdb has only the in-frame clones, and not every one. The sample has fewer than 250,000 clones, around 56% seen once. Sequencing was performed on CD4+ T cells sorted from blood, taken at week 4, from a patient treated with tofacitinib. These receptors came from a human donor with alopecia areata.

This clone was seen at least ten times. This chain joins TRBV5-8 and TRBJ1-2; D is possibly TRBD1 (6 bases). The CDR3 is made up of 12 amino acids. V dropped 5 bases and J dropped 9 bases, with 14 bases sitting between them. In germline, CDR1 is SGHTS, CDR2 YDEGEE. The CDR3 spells CASRFQGQSYTF. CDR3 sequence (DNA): TGTGCCAGCAGATTCCAGGGGCAGAGCTACACCTTC. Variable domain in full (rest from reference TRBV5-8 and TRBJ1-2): EAGVTQSPTHLIKTRGQQATLRCSPISGHTSVYWYQQALGLGLQFLLWYDEGEERNRGNFPPRFSGRQFPNYSSELNVNALELEDSALYLCASRFQGQSYTFGSGTRLTVV.

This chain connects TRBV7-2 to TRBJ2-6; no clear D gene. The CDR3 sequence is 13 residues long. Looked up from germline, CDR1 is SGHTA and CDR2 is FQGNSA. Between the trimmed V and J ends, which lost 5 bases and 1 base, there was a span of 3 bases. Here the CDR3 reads CASSGSGANVLTF. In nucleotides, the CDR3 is TGTGCCAGCAGCGGGTCTGGGGCCAACGTCCTGACTTTC.

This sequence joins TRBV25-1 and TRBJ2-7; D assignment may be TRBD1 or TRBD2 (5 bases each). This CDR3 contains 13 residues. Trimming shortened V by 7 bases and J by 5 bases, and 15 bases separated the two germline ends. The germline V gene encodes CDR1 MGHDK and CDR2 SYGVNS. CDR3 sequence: CASTKPGTHEQYF. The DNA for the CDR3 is TGTGCCAGCACTAAACCCGGGACCCACGAGCAGTACTTC.

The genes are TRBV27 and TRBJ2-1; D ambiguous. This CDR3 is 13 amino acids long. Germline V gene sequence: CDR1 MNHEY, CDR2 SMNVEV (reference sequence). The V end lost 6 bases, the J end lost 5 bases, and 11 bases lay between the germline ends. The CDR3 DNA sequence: TGTGCCAGCAGGCTCCAAGCACACAATGAGCAGTTCTTC. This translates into CASRLQAHNEQFF.

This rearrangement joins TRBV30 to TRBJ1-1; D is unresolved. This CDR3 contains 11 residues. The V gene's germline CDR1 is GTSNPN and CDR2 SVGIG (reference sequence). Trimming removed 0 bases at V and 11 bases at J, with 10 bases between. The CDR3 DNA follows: TGTGCCTGGAGTGTAAAGATGCAGGCTTTCTTT. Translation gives CAWSVKMQAFF.

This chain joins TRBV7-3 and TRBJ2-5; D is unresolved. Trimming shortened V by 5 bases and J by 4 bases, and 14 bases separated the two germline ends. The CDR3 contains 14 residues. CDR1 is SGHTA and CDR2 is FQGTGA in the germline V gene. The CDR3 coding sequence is TGTGCCAGCAGCCCCTTTGGTAGGAGAGAGACCCAGTACTTC. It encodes CASSPFGRRETQYF. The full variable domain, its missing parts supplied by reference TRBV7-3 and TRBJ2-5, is GAGVSQTPSNKVTEKGKYVELRCDPISGHTALYWYRQSLGQGPEFLIYFQGTGAADDSGLPNDRFFAVRPEGSVSTLKIQRTERGDSAVYLCASSPFGRRETQYFGPGTRLLVL.

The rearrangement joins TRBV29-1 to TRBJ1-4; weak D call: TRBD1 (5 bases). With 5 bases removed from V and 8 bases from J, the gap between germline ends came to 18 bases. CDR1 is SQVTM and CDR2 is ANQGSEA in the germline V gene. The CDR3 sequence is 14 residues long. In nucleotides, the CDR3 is TGCAGCGTTTACGGACTCGGTGGGGGGGAAAAACTGTTTTTT. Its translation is CSVYGLGGGEKLFF. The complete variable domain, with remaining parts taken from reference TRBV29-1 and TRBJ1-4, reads SAVISQKPSRDICQRGTSLTIQCQVDSQVTMMFWYRQQPGQSLTLIATANQGSEATYESGFVIDKFPISRPNLTFSTLTVSNMSPEDSSIYLCSVYGLGGGEKLFFGSGTQLSVL.

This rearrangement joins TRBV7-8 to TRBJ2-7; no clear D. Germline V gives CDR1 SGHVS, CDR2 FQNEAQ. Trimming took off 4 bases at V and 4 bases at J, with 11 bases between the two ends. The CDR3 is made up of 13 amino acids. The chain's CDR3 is CASSSNDAYEQYF. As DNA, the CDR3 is TGTGCCAGCAGCTCCAACGACGCGTACGAGCAGTACTTC.